These 12 T cell receptor beta chains were sequenced from one sample in a study of T cells in Graves' hyperthyroidism and ophthalmopathy. RNA transcripts provided the source from which TCR beta CDR3 regions were amplified. The primer set for the first-round RT-PCR of the TCR CDR3 was HTBI. TCRdb reprocessed the multiplex PCR reads via MiXCR and lists one record per CDR3 protein. The repertoire consists of hundreds of thousands of distinct CDR3 sequences, with more than 12% occurring once and the leading ten covering around an eighth. Material for sequencing was blood. These receptors were collected from a woman in her forties or fifties with Graves' ophthalmopathy.

Ten or more counts support this clonotype. The rearrangement joins TRBV12-3 or TRBV12-4 to TRBJ2-1, with D possibly TRBD2 on 5 matching bases. V was shortened by 6 bases and J by 3 bases, with 30 bases between the two germline ends. The CDR3 extends over 20 amino acids. Here the CDR3 DNA reads TGTGCCAGCAGACTAACACGTTCTATCTATGAGAGGGCCTTCTACAATGAGCAGTTCTTC. Protein: CASRLTRSIYERAFYNEQFF.

The genes are TRBV20-1 and TRBJ1-4; D not certain. The V end was cut by 6 bases, the J end by 7 bases, with 9 bases between. This CDR3 is 11 amino acids long. Germline CDR1 reads DFQATT; CDR2 reads SNEGSKA (reference sequence). The CDR3 reads CSASPGEKLFF. The CDR3 DNA reads TGCAGTGCATCCCCCGGTGAAAAACTGTTTTTT.

This clonotype was observed many times. The V call is TRBV11-3, the J call TRBJ1-1; tentative D call: TRBD1 (6 bases). The CDR3 covers 12 residues. Germline CDR1 is SGHNT and CDR2 is YENEEA. Trimming shortened V by 5 bases and J by 6 bases, and 10 bases separated the two germline ends. For the CDR3, the DNA is TGTGCCAGCAGCCAAGGGGGGGCTGAAGCTTTCTTT. The encoded protein is CASSQGGAEAFF. Using reference TRBV11-3 and TRBJ1-1 for the parts outside the CDR3, the full variable domain is EAGVVQSPRYKIIEKKQPVAFWCNPISGHNTLYWYLQNLGQGPELLIRYENEEAVDDSQLPKDRFSAERLKGVDSTLKIQPAELGDSAVYLCASSQGGAEAFFGQGTRLTVV.

The V gene is TRBV19, the J gene TRBJ2-2; 8 positions agree with TRBD1. The CDR3 covers 15 residues. Germline trimming cut 5 bases from V and 4 bases from J; bases unmatched to any gene: 6. Germline values: CDR1 LNHDA, CDR2 SQIVND (reference sequence). The CDR3 loop reads CASSVQGAGTGELFF. Here the CDR3 DNA reads TGTGCCAGTAGTGTTCAGGGGGCGGGCACCGGGGAGCTGTTTTTT.

This clonotype was counted a few times. The chain recombines TRBV28 with TRBJ2-2; D call uncertain. Between the trimmed V and J ends, which lost 3 bases and 7 bases, there was a span of 15 bases. Germline CDR1 MDHEN, CDR2 SYDVKM. CDR3 length: 15 amino acids. CDR3 sequence reads: CASSFGERNDGELFF. The DNA for the CDR3 is TGTGCCAGCAGTTTTGGGGAAAGAAATGACGGGGAGCTGTTTTTT. Full variable domain (rest looked up from reference TRBV28 and TRBJ2-2): DVKVTQSSRYLVKRTGEKVFLECVQDMDHENMFWYRQDPGLGLRLIYFSYDVKMKEKGDIPEGYSVSREKKERFSLILESASTNQTSMYLCASSFGERNDGELFFGEGSRLTVL.

The gene calls are TRBV18 and TRBJ1-5, with a weak D call TRBD1 (5 bases). V was pared by 4 bases and J by 0 bases, with 10 bases between. The germline gives CDR1 KGHSH, CDR2 LQKENI. This CDR3 has 15 residues. The CDR3 DNA follows: TGTGCCAGCTCACGGGGGAGAAATAGCAATCAGCCCCAGCATTTT. Amino acid sequence: CASSRGRNSNQPQHF. Full variable domain (rest looked up from reference TRBV18 and TRBJ1-5): NAGVMQNPRHLVRRRGQEARLRCSPMKGHSHVYWYRQLPEEGLKFMVYLQKENIIDESGMPKERFSAEFPKEGPSILRIQQVVRGDSAAYFCASSRGRNSNQPQHFGDGTRLSIL.

This clonotype was detected ten times or more. This sequence joins TRBV11-2 and TRBJ2-3, with D possibly matching TRBD1 (6 bases). CDR1 is SGHAT, CDR2 FQNNGV, per germline. Trimming stripped 4 bases from V and 1 base from J, with 9 bases between. The CDR3 loop spans 14 amino acids. CDR3 amino acids: CASSSGAGTDTQYF. The CDR3 coding sequence is TGTGCCAGCAGCTCAGGGGCTGGCACAGATACGCAGTATTTT. Full variable domain (missing parts from reference TRBV11-2 and TRBJ2-3): EAGVAQSPRYKIIEKRQSVAFWCNPISGHATLYWYQQILGQGPKLLIQFQNNGVVDDSQLPKDRFSAERLKGVDSTLKIQPAKLEDSAVYLCASSSGAGTDTQYFGPGTRLTVL.

This clonotype was picked up many times. The chain joins TRBV6-1 to TRBJ1-2, with TRBD1 matching over 8 bases. Germline V gene data show CDR1 as MNHNS and CDR2 as SASEGT. The CDR3 consists of 12 residues. V shed 7 bases and J 6 bases; nucleotides not matched to a gene: 4. The CDR3 here is CASNRQGNGYTF. CDR3 coding DNA: TGTGCCAGCAACCGACAGGGGAATGGCTACACCTTC.

This clonotype was observed at least ten times. V gene TRBV2 combines with J gene TRBJ1-5; D perhaps matches TRBD1 (5 bases). Between the trimmed V and J ends, which lost 2 bases and 3 bases, there was a span of 14 bases. The germline V gene has CDR1 SNHLY and CDR2 FYNNEI. The CDR3 is made up of 16 amino acids. CDR3 residues: CASSENLDRVNQPQHF. CDR3 sequence (DNA): TGTGCCAGCAGTGAAAACTTAGACAGAGTCAATCAGCCCCAGCATTTT.

This clonotype was seen at least ten times. The chain combines TRBV5-1 with TRBJ2-7; D not certain. V lost 0 bases and J 4 bases, leaving 11 bases between the germline ends. The V gene's germline CDR1 is SGHRS and CDR2 YFSETQ. There are 14 residues in the CDR3. This CDR3 is CASSLVSSNYEQYF. CDR3 DNA: TGCGCCAGCAGCTTGGTCTCCAGTAATTACGAGCAGTACTTC.

A single count supports this clonotype. The rearrangement joins TRBV19 to TRBJ1-5; D gene uncertain. Germline V gives CDR1 LNHDA, CDR2 SQIVND (reference sequence). The CDR3 consists of 15 residues. The V end was cut by 3 bases, the J end by 0 bases, with 9 bases between. Written as DNA, the CDR3 is TGTGCCAGTAGTATCTGGCCCAGTAGCAATCAGCCCCAGCATTTT. Translation gives CASSIWPSSNQPQHF.

Many counts were recorded for this clonotype. V usage is TRBV28 and J usage is TRBJ1-1; TRBD1 agrees at 8 bases. Germline-derived CDR1 and CDR2 are MDHEN and SYDVKM. The CDR3 covers 12 residues. The trim removed 5 bases at V and 5 bases at J, leaving 1 base unmatched. The CDR3 sequence: CASSRTGTEAFF. In DNA form, the CDR3 reads TGTGCCAGCAGTCGGACAGGGACTGAAGCTTTCTTT.